Below are 24 T cell receptor beta chains sequenced from a single sample in a study of blood T cell repertoires in COVID-19. Assay: immunoSEQ multiplex PCR; the TCRdb copy retains only in-frame clones and omits some. The sample lists some 250,000 clones; 91% were seen once. Sample: PBMCs or T cells enriched from blood (not recorded which). Receptors originate from a human donor in a cohort exposed to, infected with or recovered from COVID-19 (not recorded which). The donor label of this sample is uncertain.

This clone was seen just once. The chain has TRBV6-5 and TRBJ1-4; the match to TRBD1 covers 8 bases. V lost 2 bases to trimming and J lost 7 bases; unmatched junction nucleotides: 9. Germline V gives CDR1 MNHEY, CDR2 SVGAGI. This CDR3 region has 16 residues. The CDR3 sequence: CASSYLRGRGREKLFF. CDR3 in DNA: TGTGCCAGCAGTTACCTCAGGGGGCGCGGTCGTGAAAAACTGTTTTTT.

This chain links TRBV10-1 with TRBJ2-7, with 7 bases that match TRBD1. The CDR3 is made up of 14 amino acids. Trimming removed 1 base from V and 4 bases from J; junction bases left unmatched: 4. Germline loops: CDR1 WNHNN, CDR2 SYGVQD (reference sequence). The CDR3 protein is CASSEYETGYEQYF. The CDR3 nucleotides are TGCGCCAGCAGTGAGTACGAGACAGGGTACGAGCAGTACTTC.

The chain uses TRBV24-1 and TRBJ1-2; D gene ambiguous. Germline CDR1 KGHDR, CDR2 SFDVKD. This CDR3 is built from 12 residues. V was clipped by 12 bases and J by 4 bases, with 14 bases between them. In DNA form, the CDR3 reads TGTGCCCCCTTTCAGGTATCCTATGGCTACACCTTC. Translated: CAPFQVSYGYTF.

The V call is TRBV7-6, the J call TRBJ2-1, with D maybe TRBD2 (5 bases). Per germline, CDR1 SGHVS and CDR2 FNYEAQ. Trimming took 5 bases from V and 1 from J, leaving 18 bases between them. The CDR3 runs 17 residues. The CDR3 DNA reads TGTGCCAGCAGCCCAGCCGTCAGTAGGAGGTCCTACAATGAGCAGTTCTTC. Its translation is CASSPAVSRRSYNEQFF.

The chain has TRBV18 and TRBJ2-7; 8 nucleotides align to TRBD2. This CDR3 region has 16 residues. Per germline, CDR1 KGHSH and CDR2 LQKENI. V was clipped by 2 bases and J by 2 bases; unmatched bases: 8. The CDR3, as DNA: TGTGCCAGCTCACCATTCGATTCGGGGGGGGCCTACGAGCAGTACTTC. Its translation is CASSPFDSGGAYEQYF. The complete variable domain, with remaining parts taken from reference TRBV18 and TRBJ2-7, reads NAGVMQNPRHLVRRRGQEARLRCSPMKGHSHVYWYRQLPEEGLKFMVYLQKENIIDESGMPKERFSAEFPKEGPSILRIQQVVRGDSAAYFCASSPFDSGGAYEQYFGPGTRLTVT.

The chain is built from TRBV7-2 and TRBJ2-7, with 15 positions matching TRBD2. The CDR3 totals 15 residues. Germline CDR1 reads SGHTA; CDR2 reads FQGNSA. Trimming took 6 bases from V and 4 from J; bases not matched to a gene: 4. The CDR3 is CASSRTSGGAYEQYF. Written as DNA, the CDR3 is TGTGCCAGCAGTCGGACTAGCGGGGGGGCTTACGAGCAGTACTTC.

This chain uses TRBV6-6 with TRBJ1-5; D uncertain. The V gene lost 4 bases and the J gene lost 5 bases, with 9 bases spanning the gap. This CDR3 spans 13 amino acids. Per the germline V gene, CDR1 is MNHNY and CDR2 is SVGAGI (reference sequence). The chain's CDR3 is CASSSPEDQPQHF. In DNA, the CDR3 is TGTGCCAGCAGTTCCCCGGAGGATCAGCCCCAGCATTTT.

The rearrangement links TRBV5-8 to TRBJ2-7, with 7 bases identical to TRBD2. The CDR3 length is 15 residues. V lost 7 bases and J lost 3; bases outside the gene matches: 13. The germline gives CDR1 SGHTS, CDR2 YDEGEE. The CDR3 bases are TGTGCCAGCTCCTCTCAGTGGGGGGGATACTACGAGCAGTACTTC. Its translation: CASSSQWGGYYEQYF. The full variable domain, with the rest looked up from reference TRBV5-8 and TRBJ2-7, is EAGVTQSPTHLIKTRGQQATLRCSPISGHTSVYWYQQALGLGLQFLLWYDEGEERNRGNFPPRFSGRQFPNYSSELNVNALELEDSALYLCASSSQWGGYYEQYFGPGTRLTVT.

CDR3 loop: CAISGTTGFAYGYTF. The DNA of the CDR3 is TGTGCCATCAGTGGGACGACAGGGTTCGCATATGGCTACACCTTC. The chain employs TRBV10-3 and TRBJ1-2; 7 bases agree with TRBD1. The CDR3 covers 15 residues. The trim removed 4 bases at V and 5 bases at J, leaving 10 bases unmatched. Germline CDR1 and CDR2: ENHRY and SYGVKD.

The chain has TRBV7-9 and TRBJ1-1; D gene unclear. Germline V gene lookup returns CDR1 SEHNR and CDR2 FQNEAQ (reference sequence). The CDR3 sequence is 13 residues long. V was shortened by 2 bases and J by 11 bases, with 15 bases between the two germline ends. The CDR3 region has the DNA TGTGCCAGCAGCTTACTTTTGGGCGCTGGGGCTTTCTTT. Amino acid sequence: CASSLLLGAGAFF.

The genes are TRBV5-5 and TRBJ2-1; 11 bases are a match to TRBD2. After removal of 2 bases from V and 0 bases from J, the junction contained 10 bases not matched to a gene. The CDR3 is 19 amino acids. The germline V gene has CDR1 SGHKS and CDR2 YYEKEE (reference sequence). CDR3 sequence reads: CASSFPLAGGPSSYNEQFF. The DNA of the CDR3 is TGTGCCAGCAGCTTCCCCCTAGCGGGGGGCCCTAGCTCCTACAATGAGCAGTTCTTC.

The chain has TRBV15 and TRBJ1-1, with 7 bases that match TRBD1. CDR3 length: 15 amino acids. V shed 3 bases, J shed 1 base, and the junction held 5 bases outside the gene matches. CDR1 LNHNV and CDR2 YYDKDF come from the germline V gene (reference sequence). This chain's CDR3 is CATSSRTGANTEAFF. CDR3 bases: TGTGCCACCAGCAGCCGGACAGGAGCGAACACTGAAGCTTTCTTT.

The rearrangement joins TRBV21-1 to TRBJ1-1; TRBD1, as called in the table, went unchecked against the DNA. TRBV21-1 is a recognized pseudogene. The CDR3 covers 15 residues. The CDR3 nucleotides read TGTGCCAGCAGCAACCGGACAGGGAAGAACACTGAAGCTTTCTTT. Encoded protein: CASSNRTGKNTEAFF.

CDR3 amino acids: CASSLAGGLDTQYF. The CDR3 DNA reads TGTGCCAGCAGCTTAGCGGGGGGGCTAGATACGCAGTATTTT. V and J are TRBV7-8 and TRBJ2-3; perhaps TRBD2 as D (7 bases). CDR3 length equals 14 residues. Trimming removed 0 bases at V and 5 bases at J, with 9 bases between. The germline CDR1 and CDR2 sequences are SGHVS and FQNEAQ.

This rearrangement joins TRBV14 to TRBJ2-7, with TRBD2 matching over 11 bases. Germline V gives CDR1 SGHDN, CDR2 FVKESK. The CDR3 length is 15 residues. V lost 1 base, J lost 2 bases, and 1 base stayed unmatched. CDR3 sequence reads: CASSQGLAGPYEQYF. CDR3 sequence (DNA): TGTGCCAGCAGCCAAGGACTAGCGGGGCCCTACGAGCAGTACTTC.

The chain combines TRBV29-1 with TRBJ1-1, with D hard to call. This CDR3 comprises 11 residues. V lost 0 bases, J lost 8 bases, and 7 bases lay in between. Germline V lookup: CDR1 SQVTM, CDR2 ANQGSEA. CDR3 residues: CSVEEGREAFF. The CDR3 DNA follows: TGCAGCGTTGAAGAGGGGAGGGAAGCTTTCTTT.

V is TRBV28 and J is TRBJ1-3; D ambiguous. Germline-derived CDR1 and CDR2 are MDHEN and SYDVKM. This CDR3 spans 15 amino acids. Trimming took off 2 bases at V and 2 bases at J, with 10 bases between the two ends. The CDR3 region is CASSLRLATGNTIYF. CDR3 coding DNA: TGTGCCAGCAGTTTACGTTTGGCAACTGGAAACACCATATATTTT.

The V call is TRBV5-4, the J call TRBJ2-7; 7 positions agree with TRBD2. The germline gives CDR1 SGHNT, CDR2 YYREEE (reference sequence). The length of the CDR3 is 13 residues. With 4 bases clipped from V and 3 bases from J, the junction kept 4 bases outside the gene matches. CDR3 sequence reads: CASSTGGNYEQYF. DNA for the CDR3: TGTGCCAGCAGCACCGGGGGGAACTACGAGCAGTACTTC.

The rearrangement uses TRBV11-3 and TRBJ1-2; 7 nucleotides line up with TRBD1. CDR3 length equals 15 residues. The J segment lost 5 bases and the V segment lost 7 bases, leaving 13 bases of the junction unmatched. CDR1 and CDR2 (germline): SGHNT, YENEEA. The CDR3 DNA is TGTGCCAGCACCCCTGCCGGGACAGCCCTATATGGCTACACCTTC. Protein product: CASTPAGTALYGYTF.

The CDR3 loop is CASGRGAGNNYGYTF. The CDR3 bases are TGTGCTAGTGGTCGGGGGGCAGGGAATAACTATGGCTACACCTTC. The V and J genes are TRBV12-5 and TRBJ1-2; D is possibly TRBD1 (6 bases). This CDR3 has 15 amino acids. The germline V and J ends were trimmed by 5 bases and 1 base, with 14 bases remaining between them. The V gene's germline CDR1 is LGHNT and CDR2 FRNRAP. Filled out from reference TRBV12-5 and TRBJ1-2, the complete variable domain reads DARVTQTPRHKVTEMGQEVTMRCQPILGHNTVFWYRQTMMQGLELLAYFRNRAPLDDSGMPKDRFSAEMPDATLATLKIQPSEPRDSAVYFCASGRGAGNNYGYTFGSGTRLTVV.

The chain has TRBV5-6 and TRBJ1-1; the match to TRBD1 covers 8 bases. From germline, CDR1 is SGHDT and CDR2 YYEEEE. J lost 1 base, V lost 2 bases, and 1 base had no gene match. CDR3 length: 14 residues. CDR3 residues: CASSFGQGNTEAFF. Written as DNA, the CDR3 is TGTGCCAGCAGCTTTGGACAGGGGAACACTGAAGCTTTCTTT. Using reference TRBV5-6 and TRBJ1-1 for the parts outside the CDR3, the full variable domain is DAGVTQSPTHLIKTRGQQVTLRCSPKSGHDTVSWYQQALGQGPQFIFQYYEEEERQRGNFPDRFSGHQFPNYSSELNVNALLLGDSALYLCASSFGQGNTEAFFGQGTRLTVV.

This clone was observed once. The chain couples TRBV7-3 to TRBJ2-1; 10 bases are a match to TRBD1. Trimming at V came to 3 bases and at J to 6 bases, leaving 5 bases not matched to a gene. This CDR3 comprises 15 residues. Germline CDR1 and CDR2: SGHTA and FQGTGA. This chain's CDR3 is CASSFSGTGANEQFF. The DNA of the CDR3 is TGTGCCAGCAGCTTCTCCGGGACAGGGGCCAATGAGCAGTTCTTC.

The chain employs TRBV30 and TRBJ1-6; D is ambiguous. Germline lookup yields CDR1 GTSNPN and CDR2 SVGIG (reference sequence). Trimming stripped 3 bases from V and 10 bases from J, with 13 bases between. The CDR3 totals 13 residues. Written as DNA, the CDR3 is TGTGCCTGGAGACCCTCTTCGGGGTCACCCCTCCACTTT. It encodes CAWRPSSGSPLHF.

This sequence joins TRBV24-1 and TRBJ2-3; 9 nucleotides agree with TRBD2. The V segment lost 0 bases and the J segment 11 bases; nucleotides outside the gene matches: 17. There are 18 residues in the CDR3. Per germline, CDR1 KGHDR and CDR2 SFDVKD. Written as DNA, the CDR3 is TGTGCCACCAGTGATTTGCTTATGGGCGGGGGGGCCGGTAGTAAGCAGTATTTT. Translation gives CATSDLLMGGGAGSKQYF.